One and the same sample provided the 2 T cell receptor beta chains below, sequenced in a study of blood T cell repertoires in COVID-19. TCRdb keeps only in-frame clones here, not all; method: immunoSEQ multiplex PCR. The sample holds under 250,000 clones; about 84% are singletons and the top ten take about 7.4%. Material for sequencing was peripheral blood. The receptors were sampled from an elderly woman with acute or convalescent COVID-19.

Here the CDR3 DNA reads TGTGCCTGGAGTGTACAATCTGTATGGCGGGAAAAAACTGAAGCTTTCTTT. This codes for CAWSVQSVWREKTEAFF. The chain links TRBV30 to TRBJ1-1, with D unclear. Germline V gives CDR1 GTSNPN, CDR2 SVGIG (reference sequence). The CDR3 totals 17 residues. With 0 bases removed from V and 5 bases from J, the gap between germline ends came to 22 bases.

V and J are TRBV10-3 and TRBJ2-7; perhaps TRBD1 as D (6 bases). This CDR3 region has 12 residues. Germline loops: CDR1 ENHRY, CDR2 SYGVKD. V lost 3 bases, J lost 3 bases, and 6 bases lay in between. CDR3 nucleotides: TGTGCCATCAGTGACAGGGGCTACGAGCAGTACTTC. This encodes CAISDRGYEQYF.